This T cell receptor (beta chain) was retrieved from a study of shared clonotypes between healthy human individuals. Study details: Donor ages ranged 18 to 49 years: a couple of women, a few men. The plates for each donor numbered three CD4 naive, three CD4 memory, two CD8 naive and one CD8 memory.

CD45RO-negative CD8 cells positively selected for CCR7 made up the naive population, which excluded terminally differentiated effector memory CD45RA+ cells. Every donor was a Caucasian adult from Nashville, Tennessee. Method: immunoSEQ multiplex PCR; TCRdb's copy keeps in-frame clones and lacks some. The profile shows around 600,000 clones, about 95% of them singletons. This CDR3 region has 16 residues. With 0 bases removed from V and 4 bases from J, the gap between germline ends came to 16 bases. Germline CDR1 SGHVS, CDR2 FQNEAQ. The sequence came from a woman aged 30 to 39 in good health. The sequenced sample was naive CD8+ T cells sorted from blood. The V and J genes are TRBV7-8 and TRBJ2-7, with D possibly TRBD2 on 6 matching bases. CDR3 bases: TGTGCCAGCAGCTTAGCCGGGACTCCCACATTATACGAGCAGTACTTC. Its translation: CASSLAGTPTLYEQYF.